The 26 T cell receptor beta chains below were found in one sample sequenced in a study of T cell changes during pregnancy in multiple sclerosis. Here immunoSEQ multiplex PCR was the method, and the copy in TCRdb shows in-frame clones only, minus some. The profile shows about 100,000 clones, roughly 90% of them singletons. The sample in question was peripheral blood, obtained after pregnancy. These receptors originate from a female donor with multiple sclerosis, enrolled in a pregnancy study.

The rearrangement uses TRBV10-3 and TRBJ2-6, with 12 bases that match TRBD1. Looked up from germline, CDR1 is ENHRY and CDR2 is SYGVKD. The V gene end was trimmed by 3 bases and the J gene end by 1 base; junction bases not matched to a gene: 7. The CDR3 extends over 19 amino acids. The chain's CDR3 is CAISDPGTGGISGANVLTF. The CDR3 DNA sequence: TGTGCCATCAGTGATCCCGGGACAGGGGGCATTTCTGGGGCCAACGTCCTGACTTTC.

J is TRBJ2-2 and V is TRBV6-1; D gene unclear. Trimming cost V 9 bases and J 4 bases, with 15 bases left between them. The CDR3 extends over 14 amino acids. Germline V gene data show CDR1 as MNHNS and CDR2 as SASEGT. The CDR3 region is CASKKRDATGELFF. The DNA of the CDR3 is TGTGCCAGTAAGAAGCGAGATGCCACCGGGGAGCTGTTTTTT.

This clone came up once. The CDR3 coding sequence is TGTGCCAGCAGCTCAGGACAGGGGTACCAAGAGACCCAGTACTTC. This codes for CASSSGQGYQETQYF. V and J are TRBV11-2 and TRBJ2-5; 9 bases agree with TRBD1. The CDR3 is 15 amino acids. J lost 0 bases, V lost 4 bases, and 3 bases had no gene match. Germline values: CDR1 SGHAT, CDR2 FQNNGV.

The rearrangement uses TRBV19 and TRBJ2-3; possible D gene TRBD2, 7 bases. In germline, CDR1 is LNHDA, CDR2 SQIVND (reference sequence). The CDR3 covers 16 residues. Trimming cost V 7 bases and J 1 base, with 18 bases left between them. CDR3 amino acids: CASTPGGAGGTDTQYF. In DNA, the CDR3 is TGTGCCAGTACCCCTGGGGGGGCAGGGGGCACAGATACGCAGTATTTT. The entire variable domain, with the rest obtained from reference TRBV19 and TRBJ2-3, is as follows: DGGITQSPKYLFRKEGQNVTLSCEQNLNHDAMYWYRQDPGQGLRLIYYSQIVNDFQKGDIAEGYSVSREKKESFPLTVTSAQKNPTAFYLCASTPGGAGGTDTQYFGPGTRLTVL.

The J gene is TRBJ1-3, the V gene TRBV19; D might be TRBD1 (5 bases). The CDR3 consists of 18 residues. Germline CDR1 and CDR2: LNHDA and SQIVND (reference sequence). Trimming pared 5 bases from V and 0 bases from J, leaving 20 bases between. The CDR3 sequence is CASSSIEGRGSSGNTIYF. The CDR3, as DNA: TGTGCCAGTAGTTCTATCGAGGGCCGGGGGAGCTCTGGAAACACCATATATTTT. Complete variable domain (other parts from reference TRBV19 and TRBJ1-3): DGGITQSPKYLFRKEGQNVTLSCEQNLNHDAMYWYRQDPGQGLRLIYYSQIVNDFQKGDIAEGYSVSREKKESFPLTVTSAQKNPTAFYLCASSSIEGRGSSGNTIYFGEGSWLTVV.

The gene calls are TRBV30 and TRBJ1-6; D ambiguous. The CDR3 extends over 13 amino acids. Looked up from germline, CDR1 is GTSNPN and CDR2 is SVGIG (reference sequence). With 7 bases removed from V and 10 bases from J, the gap between germline ends came to 17 bases. The CDR3 here is CASLQNQNSPLHF. The CDR3 DNA reads as TGTGCCTCCTTGCAGAATCAGAACTCACCCCTCCACTTT.

The table lists this clone with a count of one. The chain combines TRBV4-1 with TRBJ2-1; D might be TRBD2 (7 bases). The CDR3 is 15 amino acids. Trimming shortened V by 0 bases and J by 8 bases, and 14 bases separated the two germline ends. Germline CDR1 MGHRA, CDR2 YSYEKL. The CDR3 is CASSQDSGGLYEQFF. Here the CDR3 DNA reads TGCGCCAGCAGCCAAGATTCGGGGGGCCTGTATGAGCAGTTCTTC.

This clone is a singleton in its sample. The genes are TRBV9 and TRBJ2-3; 8 bases are shared with TRBD2. With 0 bases clipped from V and 5 bases from J, the junction kept 8 bases outside the gene matches. The CDR3 totals 16 residues. Germline V CDR1 and CDR2: SGDLS, YYNGEE. CDR3 in DNA: TGTGCCAGCAGCGTAGGCCCAGCGGGAGCGATAGATACGCAGTATTTT. This sequence encodes CASSVGPAGAIDTQYF. Full variable domain (rest looked up from reference TRBV9 and TRBJ2-3): DSGVTQTPKHLITATGQRVTLRCSPRSGDLSVYWYQQSLDQGLQFLIQYYNGEERAKGNILERFSAQQFPDLHSELNLSSLELGDSALYFCASSVGPAGAIDTQYFGPGTRLTVL.

This clone was seen a single time. The rearrangement joins TRBV5-5 to TRBJ1-1; D gene unclear. The CDR3 sequence is 15 residues long. Trimming shortened V by 0 bases and J by 3 bases, and 12 bases separated the two germline ends. Germline lookup yields CDR1 SGHKS and CDR2 YYEKEE (reference sequence). The DNA of the CDR3 is TGTGCCAGCAGCTTGGGAGTCAGAGAGGACACTGAAGCTTTCTTT. Translating it yields CASSLGVREDTEAFF.

The V gene is TRBV5-4, the J gene TRBJ2-3; D might be TRBD2 (7 bases). CDR1 is SGHNT and CDR2 is YYREEE in the germline V gene (reference sequence). The CDR3 length is 14 residues. Trimming left V 1 base short and J 5 bases short, with 11 bases between. CDR3 DNA sequence: TGTGCCAGCAGCTTGAGGGGGGGGGTAGATACGCAGTATTTT. Protein product: CASSLRGGVDTQYF.

This sequence joins TRBV13 and TRBJ2-3; TRBD2 matches at 12 bases. The CDR3 sequence is 16 residues long. Germline values: CDR1 PRHDT, CDR2 FYEKMQ (reference sequence). With 3 bases clipped from V and 2 bases from J, the junction kept 3 bases outside the gene matches. CDR3 DNA: TGTGCCAGCAGCTTCGGACTAGCGGGGTACACAGATACGCAGTATTTT. Translation gives CASSFGLAGYTDTQYF.

The V call is TRBV19, the J call TRBJ1-3; 7 bases are shared with TRBD1. The CDR3 contains 14 residues. V dropped 5 bases and J dropped 3; count of bases not matched to a gene: 4. Per germline, CDR1 LNHDA and CDR2 SQIVND (reference sequence). CDR3: CASSGTGVGNTIYF. The CDR3 bases are TGTGCCAGTAGTGGTACAGGGGTTGGAAACACCATATATTTT.

This clone was observed a few times. CDR3 sequence (DNA): TGTGCCAGTAGTAACACAGGGAGCTCCTACAATGAGCAGTTCTTC. Its protein is CASSNTGSSYNEQFF. The chain has TRBV19 and TRBJ2-1, with D tentatively TRBD1 (6 bases). Germline values: CDR1 LNHDA, CDR2 SQIVND (reference sequence). The CDR3 consists of 15 residues. V shed 4 bases and J shed 0 bases, with 10 bases lying between them.

V usage is TRBV30 and J usage is TRBJ1-1, with TRBD1 identical over 7 bases. The CDR3 covers 14 residues. The ends lost 0 bases at V and 4 bases at J; junction bases unmatched: 5. The V gene's germline CDR1 is GTSNPN and CDR2 SVGIG (reference sequence). CDR3 sequence (DNA): TGTGCCTGGAGTGTACAGGGGTTAATCACTGAAGCTTTCTTT. Translating it yields CAWSVQGLITEAFF.

V gene TRBV6-5 combines with J gene TRBJ2-2; 10 positions agree with TRBD2. The junction had 6 bases not matched to a gene; V was cut back by 3 bases and J by 5 bases. There are 16 residues in the CDR3. Germline CDR1 and CDR2: MNHEY and SVGAGI. The CDR3 nucleotides are TGTGCCAGCAGTTATTCCGAGCGGGGGGGGACCGGGGAGCTGTTTTTT. Translating gives CASSYSERGGTGELFF.

The gene calls are TRBV27 and TRBJ2-5; maybe TRBD2 (5 bases). CDR1 is MNHEY, CDR2 SMNVEV, per germline (reference sequence). The CDR3 is 13 residues long. The V and J ends lost 5 bases and 5 bases respectively, with 12 bases between them. As DNA, the CDR3 is TGTGCCAGCAGTGGCACGGAGGCGGAGACCCAGTACTTC. Residues: CASSGTEAETQYF.

This clone appeared once. The chain combines TRBV28 with TRBJ2-7, with a weak D call TRBD1 (8 bases). Germline V gene sequence: CDR1 MDHEN, CDR2 SYDVKM. The V end was cut by 7 bases, the J end by 0 bases, with 16 bases between. This CDR3 has 15 residues. The CDR3, as DNA: TGTGCCAGCATTCCGCGGGGGACAGGCTCCTACGAGCAGTACTTC. As protein: CASIPRGTGSYEQYF. Full variable domain (rest looked up from reference TRBV28 and TRBJ2-7): DVKVTQSSRYLVKRTGEKVFLECVQDMDHENMFWYRQDPGLGLRLIYFSYDVKMKEKGDIPEGYSVSREKKERFSLILESASTNQTSMYLCASIPRGTGSYEQYFGPGTRLTVT.

The CDR3 here is CAGQGANQPQHF. Here the CDR3 DNA reads TGTGCCGGACAGGGGGCTAATCAGCCCCAGCATTTT. The gene calls are TRBV28 and TRBJ1-5; the match to TRBD1 covers 11 bases. This CDR3 contains 12 residues. The J segment lost 4 bases and the V segment lost 11 bases, leaving 1 base of the junction unmatched. Looked up from germline, CDR1 is MDHEN and CDR2 is SYDVKM.

This clone was recorded a few times. The gene calls are TRBV19 and TRBJ2-2; D is possibly TRBD2 (5 bases). V dropped 7 bases and J dropped 4 bases, with 7 bases sitting between them. The germline V gene has CDR1 LNHDA and CDR2 SQIVND (reference sequence). There are 12 residues in the CDR3. CDR3 sequence: CASMEATGELFF. The CDR3 DNA is TGTGCCAGTATGGAGGCCACCGGGGAGCTGTTTTTT.

The chain employs TRBV5-6 and TRBJ2-7; maybe TRBD1 (5 bases). Trimming took off 0 bases at V and 3 bases at J, with 7 bases between the two ends. Germline values: CDR1 SGHDT, CDR2 YYEEEE. This CDR3 contains 13 residues. The CDR3 spells CASSLDRGYEQYF. In nucleotides, the CDR3 is TGTGCCAGCAGCTTGGATAGGGGCTACGAGCAGTACTTC.

The rearrangement uses TRBV7-9 and TRBJ2-3; 8 bases fit TRBD2. CDR3 length: 15 amino acids. V was clipped by 6 bases and J by 2 bases; unmatched bases: 7. Germline lookup yields CDR1 SEHNR and CDR2 FQNEAQ (reference sequence). CDR3 sequence: CASRREGTFTDTQYF. CDR3 nucleotides: TGTGCCAGCAGACGGGAGGGGACCTTCACAGATACGCAGTATTTT.

The chain recombines TRBV5-6 with TRBJ2-5, with 8 bases matching TRBD2. Germline CDR1 and CDR2: SGHDT and YYEEEE. The CDR3 contains 15 residues. Unmatched junction bases numbered 8, after V lost 3 bases and J lost 4 bases. CDR3 sequence: CASSWGTRTGETQYF. The CDR3 coding sequence is TGTGCCAGCAGCTGGGGGACTAGGACGGGAGAGACCCAGTACTTC.

The chain couples TRBV5-1 to TRBJ2-7; D is ambiguous. Trimming pared 0 bases from V and 1 base from J, leaving 8 bases between. The CDR3 runs 14 residues. Germline loops: CDR1 SGHRS, CDR2 YFSETQ. For the CDR3, the DNA is TGCGCCAGCAGCTTGGACGCACATTCCTACGAGCAGTACTTC. Translated: CASSLDAHSYEQYF.

J is TRBJ1-1 and V is TRBV6-5; TRBD1 agrees at 9 bases. The trim removed 8 bases at V and 4 bases at J, leaving 8 bases unmatched. This CDR3 is 14 amino acids long. Germline V gives CDR1 MNHEY, CDR2 SVGAGI. The CDR3 coding sequence is TGTGCCAGCCGGGACAGGGAGGGGAGCACTGAAGCTTTCTTT. As protein: CASRDREGSTEAFF.

The chain combines TRBV27 with TRBJ2-2; 9 bases map to TRBD1. The CDR3 has 16 amino acids. Germline V gene lookup returns CDR1 MNHEY and CDR2 SMNVEV (reference sequence). The V segment lost 6 bases and the J segment 7 bases; nucleotides outside the gene matches: 12. Here the CDR3 reads CASRLGQGAFHGELFF. The DNA for the CDR3 is TGTGCCAGCAGACTGGGACAGGGAGCCTTCCACGGGGAGCTGTTTTTT.

The chain joins TRBV19 to TRBJ2-1; a weak D match, TRBD1 (6 bases). The germline V gene has CDR1 LNHDA and CDR2 SQIVND (reference sequence). V was cut by 1 base and J by 7 bases, with 11 bases left in between. CDR3 length: 14 amino acids. The CDR3 region has the DNA TGTGCCAGTAGTATAGTATTGGGGGCGAATGAGCAGTTCTTC. This translates into CASSIVLGANEQFF.